This record looks at one T cell receptor beta chain sequence and its context. TCRdb keeps only in-frame clones here, not all; method: immunoSEQ multiplex PCR. The repertoire includes approximately 92,000 clones, roughly 84% of them detected once, and roughly 2.1% sits in the top ten. Germline CDR1 reads SGHRS; CDR2 reads YFSETQ. Trimming stripped 4 bases from V and 2 bases from J, with 16 bases between. This CDR3 has 15 amino acids. These data originate in a study of blood T cell repertoires in COVID-19. Study-level information: There were acute and convalescent COVID-19 samples, and they came from the United States, Italy and Spain.

The genes are TRBV5-1 and TRBJ2-7; D is possibly TRBD1 (6 bases). This TCR came from a man in his 70s with active or convalescent COVID-19. Sample: peripheral blood. The DNA for the CDR3 is TGCGCCAGCAGCCGTTCCAACAGGGCTCCCTACGAGCAGTACTTC. Protein sequence: CASSRSNRAPYEQYF.